This T cell receptor beta chain was profiled in a study of CD8+ T cells in alopecia areata. As regards this clone: A junction end diverges from the germline sequence, so it may reflect a read error.

Once RNA had been extracted, it was reverse transcribed into cDNA to act as the sequencing template. Repertoires were generated with immunoSEQ multiplex PCR, while TCRdb's copy carries only in-frame clones and drops some. This sample has some 240,000 clones, with about 57% found just once. CDR1 and CDR2 (germline): MNHEY, SVGAGI. CDR3 size: 13 residues. The treatment: oral pan-JAK inhibitor, 5-10 mg twice daily. The clonotype comes from a human donor with alopecia areata. The starting material was CD4+ T cells sorted from blood, obtained at week 4, from a patient treated with tofacitinib. The chain links TRBV6-5 to TRBJ1-5; no firm D call. The CDR3 sequence: CASSDSGNQPQHF. DNA of the CDR3: TGTGCCAGCAGTGACTCTGGCAATCAGCCCCAGCATTTT.